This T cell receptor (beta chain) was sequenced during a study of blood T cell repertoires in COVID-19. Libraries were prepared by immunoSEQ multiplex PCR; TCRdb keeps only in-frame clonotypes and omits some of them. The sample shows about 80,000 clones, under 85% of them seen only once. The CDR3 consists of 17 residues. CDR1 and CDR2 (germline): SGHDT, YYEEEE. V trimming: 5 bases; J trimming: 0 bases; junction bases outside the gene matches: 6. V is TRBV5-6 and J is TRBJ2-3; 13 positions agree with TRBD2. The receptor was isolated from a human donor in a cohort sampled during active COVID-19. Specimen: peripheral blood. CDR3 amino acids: CASSSGTSGASTDTQYF. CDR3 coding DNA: TGTGCCAGCAGTTCTGGGACTAGCGGGGCTAGCACAGATACGCAGTATTTT.